The rows below give T cell receptor beta chains drawn from one sample of a study of T cells in Graves' hyperthyroidism and ophthalmopathy. TCRdb reanalysed the multiplex PCR reads using MiXCR and keeps one entry per CDR3 protein. The data hold about 46,000 distinct CDR3 sequences, with 49% observed a single time. The material sequenced was peripheral blood or thyroid tissue (not recorded which). The receptors were sampled from a woman in her fifties or sixties with Graves' hyperthyroidism. CDR3s include the opening cysteine and the closing phenylalanine or tryptophan. Fields, in order: D gene, J gene, V gene, clone size, CDR3 protein, CDR3 DNA. D genes are given only for firm matches. Expanded clones are given a class, and other clones once, few, many or no size at all.

- TRBJ1-1 TRBV10-3 - CAIKGSLNTEAFF TGTGCCATCAAGGGCAGCTTGAACACTGAAGCTTTCTTT
- TRBJ2-7 TRBV10-3 - CAISGYEQYF TGTGCCATCAGTGGCTACGAGCAGTACTTC
- TRBJ2-2 TRBV20-1 - CSAIGAAGPNTGELFF TGCAGTGCTATCGGCGCCGCGGGGCCGAACACCGGGGAGCTGTTTTTT
- TRBJ1-6 TRBV6-5 - CASTPLGGSYNSPLHF TGTGCCAGCACCCCCCTGGGGGGATCCTATAATTCACCCCTCCACTTT
TRBD2 TRBJ2-2 TRBV14 - CASSRTSGSANTGELFF TGTGCCAGTAGCCGGACTAGCGGGAGCGCGAACACCGGGGAGCTGTTTTTT
- TRBJ2-2 TRBV7-7 many CASSLGRQVNTGELFF TGTGCTAGCAGCTTGGGGAGACAGGTTAACACCGGGGAGCTGTTTTTT
- TRBJ2-5 TRBV6-4 - CASSASGGIETQYF TGTGCCAGCAGTGCCTCAGGGGGGATTGAGACCCAGTACTTC
- TRBJ2-2 TRBV7-9 many CASSLAPRNTGELFF TGTGCCAGCAGCTTAGCCCCGAGAAACACCGGGGAGCTGTTTTTT
TRBD1 TRBJ1-2 TRBV7-9 many CASSQRTGKGGYGYTF TGTGCCAGCTCACAACGGACAGGGAAGGGCGGCTATGGCTACACCTTC
- TRBJ2-5 TRBV7-3 few CASSPVPTGLRETQYF TGTGCCAGCAGCCCCGTCCCCACCGGGTTAAGGGAGACCCAGTACTTC
- TRBJ1-3 TRBV20-1 - CSASGLAGNTIYF TGCAGTGCTAGTGGACTAGCGGGAAACACCATATATTTT
- TRBJ2-7 TRBV7-3 medium-sized CASSFPGREQYF TGTGCCAGCAGCTTTCCGGGGAGGGAGCAGTACTTC
- TRBJ1-2 TRBV7-6 few CASSAGPNYGYTF TGTGCCAGCAGCGCAGGGCCCAACTATGGCTACACCTTC
TRBD2 TRBJ2-5 TRBV7-8 - CASSIGLAGGARWETQYF TGTGCCAGCAGCATCGGACTAGCGGGAGGAGCGAGGTGGGAGACCCAGTACTTC
TRBD2 TRBJ2-7 TRBV7-9 - CASSQEALAGARTEQYF TGTGCCAGCAGCCAAGAAGCACTAGCGGGAGCAAGGACCGAGCAGTACTTC
- TRBJ2-2 TRBV20-1 many CSARDRETTGELFF TGCAGTGCTAGAGACCGGGAGACCACCGGGGAGCTGTTTTTT
TRBD1 TRBJ2-2 TRBV4-1 - CASSQLWGQGNGELFF TGCGCCAGCAGCCAGCTGTGGGGACAGGGGAACGGGGAGCTGTTTTTT
TRBD1 TRBJ2-6 TRBV10-3 - CAISERGGTGANVLTF TGTGCCATCAGTGAGAGAGGGGGCACTGGGGCCAACGTCCTGACTTTC
TRBD1 TRBJ2-7 TRBV10-3 - CAIRTTGSSNNEQYF TGTGCCATCAGGACGACAGGGAGTAGCAACAACGAGCAGTACTTC
- TRBJ1-6 TRBV7-2 - CACSQDGDRNSPLHF TGTGCCTGCAGCCAAGATGGCGACAGGAATTCACCCCTCCACTTT
- TRBJ1-2 TRBV19 many CASSDPGGSNYGYTF TGTGCCAGTAGTGACCCCGGGGGATCTAACTATGGCTACACCTTC
- TRBJ1-5 TRBV2 - CASSEEFRPQHF TGTGCCAGCAGTGAAGAGTTTCGGCCCCAGCATTTT
TRBD1 TRBJ2-7 TRBV20-1 large CSARGGRDRVRSYEQYF TGCAGTGCTAGGGGGGGGCGGGACAGGGTACGATCCTACGAGCAGTACTTC
- TRBJ2-7 TRBV7-6 - CASSHWEAYEQYF TGTGCCAGCAGCCACTGGGAGGCCTACGAGCAGTACTTC
- TRBJ2-7 TRBV3-1 many CASSQVGGEQYF TGTGCCAGCAGCCAAGTTGGGGGGGAGCAGTACTTC
TRBD1 TRBJ2-7 TRBV20-1 many CSAREDRESPREQYF TGCAGTGCTAGGGAGGACAGGGAATCACCTCGGGAGCAGTACTTC
- TRBJ1-1 TRBV5-1 many CASSLRSTGNTEAFF TGCGCCAGCAGCTTAAGGTCGACAGGAAACACTGAAGCTTTCTTT
TRBD1 TRBJ1-2 TRBV2 - CARQGIYGYTF TGTGCCAGACAGGGGATCTATGGCTACACCTTC
TRBD2 TRBJ2-3 TRBV6-1 few CASSLSREGPLHTQYF TGTGCCAGCAGTTTATCGCGGGAGGGCCCTCTCCATACGCAGTATTTT
- TRBJ1-1 TRBV3-1 many CASSKGGRLGTEAFF TGTGCCAGCAGCAAAGGAGGCAGGCTGGGCACTGAAGCTTTCTTT
- TRBJ1-5 TRBV7-8 many CASSLDRVASQHF TGTGCCAGCAGCTTAGACCGGGTAGCATCCCAGCATTTT
- TRBJ1-4 TRBV20-1 - CSARGPNEKLFF TGCAGTGCTAGGGGCCCTAATGAAAAACTGTTTTTT
TRBD1 TRBJ1-5 TRBV10-2 - CASGQGNQPQHF TGCGCCAGCGGACAGGGCAATCAGCCCCAGCATTTT
TRBD2 TRBJ2-7 TRBV5-8 - CASSLGSGRTYEQYF TGTGCCAGCAGCTTGGGTTCCGGGAGGACCTACGAGCAGTACTTC
TRBD1 TRBJ2-5 TRBV29-1 - CSAQQGRGETQYF TGCAGCGCCCAACAGGGGAGAGGAGAGACCCAGTACTTC
- TRBJ1-5 TRBV4-2 many CASSQARTSNQPQHF TGTGCCAGCAGCCAAGCCCGGACTTCCAATCAGCCCCAGCATTTT
TRBD1 TRBJ2-7 TRBV20-1 - CGARGQGTCEQYF TGCGGTGCTAGAGGACAGGGGACCTGCGAGCAGTACTTC
- TRBJ1-5 TRBV28 medium-sized CASSSFEGWQPQHF TGTGCCAGCAGTTCCTTCGAGGGGTGGCAGCCCCAGCATTTT
TRBD1 TRBJ2-7 TRBV13 medium-sized CASSFSTGGEQYF TGTGCCAGCAGCTTCTCGACAGGGGGCGAGCAGTACTTC
- TRBJ1-2 TRBV25-1 - CASSALKQGWGLYGYTF TGTGCCAGCAGTGCTCTAAAACAGGGCTGGGGCCTCTATGGCTACACCTTC
- TRBJ2-5 TRBV20-1 once CGAEGVRQQETQYF TGCGGTGCCGAAGGGGTGAGGCAGCAAGAGACCCAGTACTTC
TRBD1 TRBJ1-2 TRBV29-1 - CSGQGARGYTF TGCAGCGGCCAGGGGGCACGAGGCTACACCTTC
- TRBJ1-5 TRBV10-2 - CASSSWGLDQSQRF TGCGCCAGCAGTTCTTGGGGGTTGGATCAGTCCCAGCGTTTC
- TRBJ2-2 TRBV6-2/TRBV6-3 many CASSFKAYTGELFF TGTGCCAGCAGTTTCAAGGCCTACACCGGGGAGCTGTTTTTT
TRBD1 TRBJ1-1 TRBV7-2 many CASSLGIRGGAFF TGTGCCAGCAGCTTAGGCATCAGGGGGGGAGCTTTCTTT
TRBD1 TRBJ2-7 TRBV25-1 many CASSDRDRGSFEQYF TGTGCCAGCAGTGACCGGGACAGGGGGTCTTTCGAGCAGTACTTC
- TRBJ2-5 TRBV15 - CATSRAGRVAETQYF TGTGCCACCAGCAGAGCCGGCAGGGTGGCCGAGACCCAGTACTTC
- TRBJ1-4 TRBV6-6 many CASRRTVEKLFF TGTGCCAGCAGGAGGACAGTTGAAAAACTGTTTTTT
- TRBJ1-2 TRBV29-1 - CSVEERRYGYTF TGCAGCGTTGAGGAGAGGCGGTATGGCTACACCTTC
- TRBJ2-6 TRBV6-5 - CASSFSGSNVLTF TGTGCCAGCAGTTTTTCGGGTTCCAACGTCCTGACTTTC
TRBD2 TRBJ2-7 TRBV7-2 - CASARTSGIEQYF TGTGCCAGCGCCCGGACTAGCGGGATCGAGCAGTACTTC
TRBD1 TRBJ1-2 TRBV6-1 - CASGGTGGSYGYTF TGTGCCAGCGGGGGGACAGGGGGAAGCTATGGCTACACCTTC
TRBD1 TRBJ2-7 TRBV2 many CASKTGGYEQYF TGTGCCAGCAAGACAGGGGGCTACGAGCAGTACTTC
- TRBJ1-5 TRBV2 - CASGLRDSNQPQHF TGTGCCAGCGGCCTCAGGGATAGCAATCAGCCCCAGCATTTT
- TRBJ2-5 TRBV7-2 - CASSLRAGATQYF TGTGCCAGCAGCTTAAGGGCCGGAGCGACCCAGTACTTC
- TRBJ2-7 TRBV7-2 many CASSLGGQISYEQYF TGTGCCAGCAGCTTAGGAGGACAGATCTCCTACGAGCAGTACTTC
TRBD2 TRBJ2-7 TRBV20-1 - CSARGSGRAYEQYF TGCAGTGCTAGAGGAAGCGGGAGGGCCTACGAGCAGTACTTC
TRBD2 TRBJ2-7 TRBV5-1 many CATSRGLGAHEQYF TGCGCCACCTCTCGGGGACTAGGGGCCCACGAGCAGTACTTC
- TRBJ2-7 TRBV20-1 many CSARVSGYSYEQYF TGCAGTGCTAGAGTCAGCGGGTACTCCTACGAGCAGTACTTC